This paragraph covers one TCR beta chain sequence. Germline V CDR1 and CDR2: SGHTA, FQGNSA. V lost 1 base and J 8 bases, leaving 15 bases between the germline ends. This CDR3 is 15 amino acids long. This record comes from a study of blood T cell repertoires in COVID-19. Study as a whole: The study drew acute and convalescent COVID-19 samples from the United States, Italy and Spain. Sample material is recorded as cDNA or gDNA derived from T cells, B-cell-depleted T cells, or PBMCs.

In the original processing: Amplification from reference gene primers served as the basis for estimated nucleated cell counts. Repertoires were generated with immunoSEQ multiplex PCR, while TCRdb's copy carries only in-frame clones and drops some. V, J and clone size are those of that table, while D and trimming were read from the DNA. The data show around 170,000 clones, about 80% seen once. The chain recombines TRBV7-2 with TRBJ2-1; D is perhaps TRBD1 (6 bases). The clonotype was recovered from a man aged 30 to 45 with active or convalescent COVID-19. Sequenced material: peripheral blood. CDR3 DNA: TGTGCCAGCAGCTTAGAAACAGGGAAGTCTCATGAGCAGTTCTTC. Its protein product is CASSLETGKSHEQFF.